The 20 T cell receptor beta chains given below trace back to one sample, sequenced in a study of read filtering for tumor transcriptome and immune sequencing. Molecular barcoded adaptors covering alpha/delta and beta/gamma chains were used on 400 to 450 ng RNA. TCRdb analysed the reads with MiXCR anew, one entry per CDR3 protein. Of 90,000 or so distinct CDR3 sequences listed, roughly a fifth are singletons. The sample comprised a population of CD138-negative cells sorted from bone marrow. These receptors were obtained from a donor aged 40 or older with multiple myeloma.

The CDR3 coding sequence is TGTGCCAGTAGTAAACAGGGAAGGGATCAGCCCCAGCATTTT. Its protein is CASSKQGRDQPQHF. The rearrangement joins TRBV19 to TRBJ1-5; weak D call: TRBD1 (6 bases). Germline V CDR1 and CDR2: LNHDA, SQIVND (reference sequence). Trimming shortened V by 4 bases and J by 5 bases, and 12 bases separated the two germline ends. This CDR3 has 14 amino acids.

This rearrangement joins TRBV11-1 to TRBJ2-3; weak D call: TRBD2 (6 bases). Germline V lookup: CDR1 SGHAT, CDR2 FQDESV (reference sequence). There are 14 residues in the CDR3. The V end lost 6 bases, the J end lost 0 bases, and 10 bases lay between the germline ends. The chain's CDR3 is CASRGSGSTDTQYF. The CDR3 bases are TGTGCCAGCAGGGGTAGCGGAAGCACAGATACGCAGTATTTT.

This clonotype was observed a few times. V is TRBV7-9 and J is TRBJ2-5; D is uncertain. Germline V gene data show CDR1 as SEHNR and CDR2 as FQNEAQ (reference sequence). There are 14 residues in the CDR3. Trimming took off 7 bases at V and 3 bases at J, with 15 bases between the two ends. CDR3 sequence (DNA): TGTGCCAGCAAGGAGACTGATAAAAAAGAGACCCAGTACTTC. This translates into CASKETDKKETQYF.

In regard to this clonotype: A much bigger clone sits one base away, suggesting this may be a read error. V gene TRBV7-9 combines with J gene TRBJ1-2; D call uncertain. CDR1 is SEHNR, CDR2 FQNEAQ, per germline (reference sequence). The CDR3 is made up of 12 amino acids. Trimming took 11 bases from V and 2 from J, leaving 12 bases between them. CDR3 bases: TGTGCCGGGCAGGTAGAGAACTATGGCTACACCTTC. It translates to CAGQVENYGYTF.

This clonotype was counted at least ten times. The chain joins TRBV3-1 to TRBJ1-1; TRBD1 is a possible D gene (5 bases). Germline CDR1 reads LGHDT; CDR2 reads YNNKEL (reference sequence). This CDR3 contains 13 residues. The ends were cut back, 4 bases at V and 8 bases at J, with 14 bases in the middle. The CDR3 loop is CASSPRQIGEAFF. CDR3 DNA: TGTGCCAGCAGCCCCCGACAGATTGGGGAAGCTTTCTTT.

CDR3 bases: TGTGCCAGCAGTCAAGACAGGCGGGACATTCAGTACTTC. Amino acid sequence: CASSQDRRDIQYF. This chain links TRBV2 with TRBJ2-4, with a possible D match to TRBD1 (6 bases). Germline V gene sequence: CDR1 SNHLY, CDR2 FYNNEI. This CDR3 has 13 amino acids. Between the trimmed V and J ends, which lost 5 bases and 8 bases, there was a span of 13 bases.

A note on this clonotype: In this CDR3 the conserved last residue, phenylalanine or tryptophan, is missing, so a read error is likely. In DNA form, the CDR3 reads TGCGCCAGCAGCTTGCTTCGGGAAACCTACGAGCAGTACTCC. It translates to CASSLLRETYEQYS. V is TRBV5-5 and J is TRBJ2-7; tentative D call: TRBD2 (5 bases). CDR3 length equals 14 residues. Germline V gene sequence: CDR1 SGHKS, CDR2 YYEKEE (reference sequence).

There are many counts of this clonotype. The rearrangement uses TRBV20-1 and TRBJ2-7; D possibly corresponds to TRBD2 (5 bases). The CDR3 covers 14 residues. V was cut by 0 bases and J by 3 bases, with 12 bases left in between. The germline CDR1 and CDR2 sequences are DFQATT and SNEGSKA (reference sequence). CDR3 residues: CSARDKARGYEQYF. The CDR3, as DNA: TGCAGTGCTAGAGATAAGGCTCGGGGCTACGAGCAGTACTTC.

This clonotype has a count of ten or more. This chain connects TRBV12-3 or TRBV12-4 to TRBJ1-5; D call uncertain. V was shortened by 6 bases and J by 0 bases, with 12 bases between the two germline ends. The CDR3 is made up of 15 amino acids. The CDR3 loop is CASRGGRYSNQPQHF. CDR3 in DNA: TGTGCCAGCAGAGGTGGGAGGTATAGCAATCAGCCCCAGCATTTT.

Points on this clonotype: Given a much more abundant clone one base away, this may be a read error. The DNA is left out, because the CDR3 cannot be placed on it with certainty; the CDR3 is given as TCRdb lists it. CDR3: CASSSSGARREQFF. The chain couples TRBV5-4 to TRBJ2-1; the table gives TRBD1 as D, unverified against the DNA. Looked up from germline, CDR1 is SGHNT and CDR2 is YYREEE (reference sequence). The CDR3 is 14 residues long, ends included.

This clonotype was picked up a small number of times. The rearrangement joins TRBV5-1 to TRBJ2-7; D possibly corresponds to TRBD2 (6 bases). The CDR3 extends over 15 amino acids. Germline V gene lookup returns CDR1 SGHRS and CDR2 YFSETQ. V was clipped by 1 base and J by 3 bases, with 14 bases between them. The CDR3: CASSLSLEGLYEQYF. DNA of the CDR3: TGCGCCAGCAGCTTGAGCCTGGAGGGCCTCTACGAGCAGTACTTC.

This clonotype has a count of ten or more. The V call is TRBV7-2, the J call TRBJ2-5, with 10 positions matching TRBD2. V was clipped by 5 bases and J by 3 bases; unmatched bases: 9. Germline V gene lookup returns CDR1 SGHTA and CDR2 FQGNSA. The CDR3 sequence is 16 residues long. The CDR3 DNA reads TGTGCCAGCAGCCGGGTTGGGACTAGCGTTGAAGAGACCCAGTACTTC. Translated, it gives CASSRVGTSVEETQYF.

This clonotype was recorded at least ten times. The chain recombines TRBV6-5 with TRBJ2-1; D possibly corresponds to TRBD2 (6 bases). The germline V gene encodes CDR1 MNHEY and CDR2 SVGAGI. The germline V and J ends were trimmed by 10 bases and 4 bases, with 8 bases remaining between them. This CDR3 comprises 11 residues. The CDR3 DNA sequence: TGTGCCACCCGGGGGTACAATGAGCAGTTCTTC. The encoded protein is CATRGYNEQFF.

The table lists this clonotype with a few counts. This chain links TRBV2 with TRBJ2-3, with D uncertain. Deletions cut 7 bases from V and 4 bases from J, with 21 bases between. The CDR3 runs to 16 residues. In germline, CDR1 is SNHLY, CDR2 FYNNEI. Written as DNA, the CDR3 is TGTGCCAGCACCCTCCTGGGCAATTACCCCCCAGATACGCAGTATTTT. Its translation is CASTLLGNYPPDTQYF.

This clonotype was observed at least ten times. This chain connects TRBV12-3 or TRBV12-4 to TRBJ1-1; the D gene is possibly TRBD1 (5 bases). V dropped 4 bases and J dropped 0 bases, with 12 bases sitting between them. This CDR3 has 15 amino acids. CDR3 amino acids: CASSWVLTVNTEAFF. CDR3 nucleotide sequence: TGTGCCAGCAGTTGGGTCTTGACAGTGAACACTGAAGCTTTCTTT.

The rearrangement joins TRBV29-1 to TRBJ2-7; D is possibly TRBD1 (6 bases). Per germline, CDR1 SQVTM and CDR2 ANQGSEA. Trimming stripped 5 bases from V and 2 bases from J, with 13 bases between. The CDR3 sequence is 13 residues long. In DNA, the CDR3 is TGCAGCGTTACCGGGACAACCCCCTACGAGCAGTACTTC. Translated, it gives CSVTGTTPYEQYF.

This clonotype was seen repeatedly, ten times or more. The V gene is TRBV20-1, the J gene TRBJ2-6; D may be TRBD1 or TRBD2 (10 bases each). Trimming removed 2 bases from V and 1 base from J, with 21 bases in between. Germline CDR1 is DFQATT and CDR2 is SNEGSKA (reference sequence). The CDR3 loop spans 19 amino acids. The chain's CDR3 is CSARSGGVDRGSGANVLTF. The CDR3 nucleotides are TGCAGTGCTAGAAGCGGGGGGGTGGACAGGGGGTCTGGGGCCAACGTCCTGACTTTC.

This clonotype was seen at least ten times. The chain joins TRBV24-1 to TRBJ2-5; D unresolved. Trimming cost V 8 bases and J 3 bases, with 12 bases left between them. The length of the CDR3 is 13 residues. Germline V gene data show CDR1 as KGHDR and CDR2 as SFDVKD. This chain's CDR3 is CATTSGPEETQYF. The DNA for the CDR3 is TGTGCCACCACCTCCGGACCAGAAGAGACCCAGTACTTC.

This clonotype is medium-sized. This chain uses TRBV28 with TRBJ1-4; tentative D call: TRBD1 (6 bases). V was cut by 4 bases and J by 10 bases, with 16 bases left in between. The CDR3 loop spans 14 amino acids. Looked up from germline, CDR1 is MDHEN and CDR2 is SYDVKM. The CDR3 bases are TGTGCCAGCAGTTCTTCACTGGAGGGGGGAAAACTGTTTTTT. This sequence encodes CASSSSLEGGKLFF.

This clonotype was recorded many times. The V gene is TRBV9, the J gene TRBJ2-1, with TRBD2 matching 7 bases. V lost 0 bases to trimming and J lost 5 bases; unmatched junction nucleotides: 5. CDR1 is SGDLS, CDR2 YYNGEE, per germline. This CDR3 has 15 residues. CDR3 nucleotide sequence: TGTGCCAGCAGCGTAGGCGGGGGTTTTAACAATGAGCAGTTCTTC. This encodes CASSVGGGFNNEQFF.